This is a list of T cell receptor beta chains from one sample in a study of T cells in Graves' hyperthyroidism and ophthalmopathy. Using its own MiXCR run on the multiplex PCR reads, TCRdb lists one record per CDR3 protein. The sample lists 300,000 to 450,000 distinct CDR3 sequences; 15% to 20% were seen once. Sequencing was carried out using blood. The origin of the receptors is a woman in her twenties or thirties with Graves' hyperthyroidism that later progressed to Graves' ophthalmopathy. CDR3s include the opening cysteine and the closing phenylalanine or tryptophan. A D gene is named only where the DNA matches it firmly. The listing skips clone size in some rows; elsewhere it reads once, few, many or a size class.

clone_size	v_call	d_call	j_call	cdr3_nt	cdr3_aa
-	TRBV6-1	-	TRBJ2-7	TGTGCCAGCAGTGATACGGGACATTCATACGAGCAGTGCTTC	CASSDTGHSYEQCF
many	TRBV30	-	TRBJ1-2	TGTGCCTGGAGTGGATGGACAGCCACTAACTATGGCTACACCTTC	CAWSGWTATNYGYTF
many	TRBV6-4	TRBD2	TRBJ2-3	TGTGCCAGCAGTGAAACCGGGACTAGCGGCACAGATACGCAGTATTTT	CASSETGTSGTDTQYF
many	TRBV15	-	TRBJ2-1	TGTGCCACCAGCAGAGAAAAGTCCTTGGAGGATGAGCAGTTCTTC	CATSREKSLEDEQFF
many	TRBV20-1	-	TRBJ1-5	TGCAGTGCTAGAGATCTATTAGGGGCCGGGCAGCCCCAGCATTTT	CSARDLLGAGQPQHF
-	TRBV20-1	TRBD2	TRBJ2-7	TGCAGTGCTAGAGATGGGTATGGTGGGCGGGAGGAAGACTACGAGCAGTACTTC	CSARDGYGGREEDYEQYF
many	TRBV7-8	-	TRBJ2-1	TGTGCCAGCAGCTTACTGGTAGATTGGGGCAATGAGCAGTTCTTC	CASSLLVDWGNEQFF
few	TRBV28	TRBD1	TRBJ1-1	TGTGCCAGCAGTGGGGACAGGGAGGGATTCGCTTTCTTT	CASSGDREGFAFF
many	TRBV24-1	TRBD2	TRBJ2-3	TGTGCCACCAGTGATTATGGACTAGCGGGGCCTCTAGATACGCAGTATTTT	CATSDYGLAGPLDTQYF
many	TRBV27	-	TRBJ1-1	TGTGCCAGCAGTTTATTGGGGGACAACCCGAACACTGAAGCTTTCTTT	CASSLLGDNPNTEAFF
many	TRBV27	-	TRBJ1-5	TGTGCCAGCAGTTTAGCCAGGGCGAATCAGCCCCAGCATTTT	CASSLARANQPQHF
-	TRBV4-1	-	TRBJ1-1	TGCGCCAGCAGCCAAGGGGGACTATCGAGCACTGAGGCTTTCTTT	CASSQGGLSSTEAFF
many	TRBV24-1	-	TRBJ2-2	TGTGCCACCGGGGGAGTCGTGGCCGGGGAGCTGTTTTTT	CATGGVVAGELFF
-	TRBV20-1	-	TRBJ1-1	TGCAGTGCTAGAGATTACGGGGTGCGAACTGAAGCTTTCTTT	CSARDYGVRTEAFF
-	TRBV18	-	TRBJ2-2	TGTGCCAGCTCGCAACAGGGAACCGGGGAGCTGTCTTTT	CASSQQGTGELSF
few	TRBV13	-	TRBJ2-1	TGTGCCAGCAGCTTAGGACAGCGTACGGAGCAGTTCTTC	CASSLGQRTEQFF
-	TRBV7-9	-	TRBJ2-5	TGTGCCAGCAGTAGGGGGGCGGGGTACCAAGAGACCCAGTACTTC	CASSRGAGYQETQYF